Listed below are T cell receptor beta chains from one sample, sequenced in a study of blood T cell repertoires in COVID-19. TCRdb's copy holds only in-frame clones and misses some; the assay was immunoSEQ multiplex PCR. The sample has 150,000 or so clones, roughly 89% seen once; the top ten hold under 0.6%. Material: peripheral blood. The source is a man in his fifties with acute or convalescent COVID-19. The CDR3 runs from the conserved cysteine through the conserved F or W. The D gene is left open where the match is weak. Not all rows give a size; the values are once, few, many and, for expanded clones, a class.

v_gene	j_gene	abundance	d_gene	CDR3nt	CDR3aa
TRBV27	TRBJ1-2	-	TRBD1	TGTGCCAGCAGTCCACTATTACAGGGGGGCTATAACTATGGCTACACCTTC	CASSPLLQGGYNYGYTF
TRBV7-6	TRBJ2-1	-	TRBD2	TGTGCCAGCAGCCCCCTAGCGGTCCACCTTAGGAATGAGCAGTTCTTC	CASSPLAVHLRNEQFF
TRBV18	TRBJ2-1	-	TRBD2	TGTGCCAGCTCGCCCACTAGCGGCGACTACAATGAGCAGTTCTTC	CASSPTSGDYNEQFF
TRBV12-3/TRBV12-4	TRBJ2-5	-	-	TGTGCCAGCAGCCGAGGGGAGACCCAGTACTTC	CASSRGETQYF
TRBV5-1	TRBJ2-3	-	TRBD1	TGCGCCAGCAGCTTGGGCTCTGGGACAGGGACAGATACGCAGTATTTT	CASSLGSGTGTDTQYF
TRBV6-5	TRBJ1-1	-	TRBD1	TGTGCCAGCAGTTACTCGACCAGGGGGCAGGGAACTGAAGCTTTCTTT	CASSYSTRGQGTEAFF
TRBV7-2	TRBJ1-2	-	TRBD1	TGTGCCAGCAGCTTACTAGGACAGGGCTATGGCTACACCTTC	CASSLLGQGYGYTF
TRBV4-2	TRBJ2-5	-	-	TGTGCCAGCAGCCACCCCCCCGGGGTCTCGCCAGAGACCCAGTACTTC	CASSHPPGVSPETQYF
TRBV5-1	TRBJ1-2	-	TRBD1	TGCGCCAGCAGCTTTACAGGGGAGAATGGCTACACCTTC	CASSFTGENGYTF
TRBV28	TRBJ1-5	-	-	TGTGCCAGCAACCGGGGGGGGGTAGGTCAGCCCCAGCATTTT	CASNRGGVGQPQHF
TRBV7-6	TRBJ1-3	-	-	TGTGCCAGCAGTCTAGCTAGCTACTCTGGAAACACCATATATTTT	CASSLASYSGNTIYF
TRBV7-9	TRBJ1-4	-	TRBD1	TGTGCCAGCAGCAAACCGGGACAGGGGGAAAAACTGTTTTTT	CASSKPGQGEKLFF
TRBV28	TRBJ2-1	once	-	TGTGCCAGCAGTTTAGGTTCGGACAATGAGCAGTTCTTC	CASSLGSDNEQFF
TRBV11-2	TRBJ2-7	-	TRBD1	TGTGCCAGCAGCTTAGGACGGGACAGGGAATACGAGCAGTACTTC	CASSLGRDREYEQYF
TRBV6-5	TRBJ2-7	-	TRBD2	TGTGCCAGCAGTTACAGGTGGGAGGGACCGGTCGAGCAGTACTTC	CASSYRWEGPVEQYF
TRBV7-3	TRBJ2-3	-	-	TGTGCCAGCAGCTTAGAGTATAAGAATACGCAGTATTTT	CASSLEYKNTQYF
TRBV30	TRBJ1-5	-	TRBD1	TGTGCCTGGACCATGACAGGGACTTTTCAGCCCCAGCATTTT	CAWTMTGTFQPQHF
TRBV13	TRBJ1-2	-	-	TGTGCCAGCAGCTTAGGGGAGGGGAGCCATGGCTACACCTTC	CASSLGEGSHGYTF
TRBV30	TRBJ1-5	-	-	TGTGCCTGGAGCCAAAATAGCAATCAGCCCCAGCATTTT	CAWSQNSNQPQHF